These 16 T cell receptor beta chains were all obtained from the same sample, sequenced in a study of blood T cell repertoires in COVID-19. Profiled with immunoSEQ multiplex PCR; TCRdb holds only in-frame clones, not every one. The table lists about 70,000 clones, more than 70% of them singletons. Material: peripheral blood. All receptors come from a human donor in a cohort sampled during active COVID-19.

The chain couples TRBV21-1 to TRBJ2-7; TRBD1, the D gene given by the table, was not confirmed from the DNA. TRBV21-1 is marked as a pseudogene. The CDR3 is 16 residues long. CDR3 nucleotide sequence: TGTGCCAGCAGGGACTATGGGACAGCCCTTTCCTACGAGCAGTACGTC. Encoded protein: CASRDYGTALSYEQYV.

This chain uses TRBV6-5 with TRBJ1-2, with D possibly matching TRBD1 (5 bases). The CDR3 spans 14 residues. Germline V gives CDR1 MNHEY, CDR2 SVGAGI. Trimming removed 2 bases from V and 10 bases from J, with 17 bases in between. CDR3 DNA: TGTGCCAGCAGTTACGGTTCAAAACAGGACCACTACACCTTC. Translating it yields CASSYGSKQDHYTF.

The rearrangement links TRBV7-3 to TRBJ2-1; D is uncertain. The germline V gene encodes CDR1 SGHTA and CDR2 FQGTGA. V dropped 5 bases and J dropped 3 bases, with 14 bases sitting between them. This CDR3 comprises 15 residues. Here the CDR3 reads CASSPNVQIYNEQFF. DNA of the CDR3: TGTGCCAGCAGCCCCAACGTCCAGATCTACAATGAGCAGTTCTTC.

The chain links TRBV6-1 to TRBJ2-4; perhaps TRBD2 as D (5 bases). The CDR3 contains 15 residues. CDR1 and CDR2 (germline): MNHNS, SASEGT. V lost 1 base, J lost 8 bases, and 15 bases lay in between. CDR3 DNA sequence: TGTGCCAGCAGTGAAGAAACTAGAATGGGAGACATTCAGTACTTC. Amino acids: CASSEETRMGDIQYF.

The CDR3 DNA follows: TGTGCCAGCAGCTCGTCAGATGAAAAACTGTTTTTT. Protein: CASSSSDEKLFF. This chain joins TRBV5-4 and TRBJ1-4; D not certain. Trimming stripped 3 bases from V and 6 bases from J, with 6 bases between. CDR1 and CDR2 from the germline V gene are SGHNT and YYREEE (reference sequence). The length of the CDR3 is 12 residues.

The chain links TRBV19 to TRBJ2-3; 10 positions match TRBD1. The CDR3 is 16 amino acids. V shed 3 bases, J shed 4 bases, and the junction held 7 bases outside the gene matches. CDR1 LNHDA and CDR2 SQIVND come from the germline V gene (reference sequence). In nucleotides, the CDR3 is TGTGCCAGTAGTATTTCCCAGACAGGGGGCTCAGATACGCAGTATTTT. Residues: CASSISQTGGSDTQYF.

The sample holds a few counts of this clone. The chain combines TRBV10-1 with TRBJ1-1; D unresolved. CDR1 and CDR2 from the germline V gene are WNHNN and SYGVQD (reference sequence). This CDR3 comprises 14 residues. The V end lost 3 bases, the J end lost 1 base, and 9 bases lay between the germline ends. In DNA form, the CDR3 reads TGCGCCAGCAGTGAATGGACTCCGAACACTGAAGCTTTCTTT. Encoded protein: CASSEWTPNTEAFF.

This chain uses TRBV4-2 with TRBJ2-5; tentative D call: TRBD2 (6 bases). Germline loops: CDR1 LGHNA, CDR2 YNFKEQ. V lost 1 base and J 5 bases, leaving 17 bases between the germline ends. The CDR3 covers 16 residues. The CDR3 loop is CASSQAPLTGVETQYF. Written as DNA, the CDR3 is TGTGCCAGCAGCCAAGCCCCCCTGACGGGAGTGGAGACCCAGTACTTC.

V and J are TRBV19 and TRBJ2-7; TRBD1 agrees at 9 bases. The germline gives CDR1 LNHDA, CDR2 SQIVND (reference sequence). With 6 bases clipped from V and 1 base from J, the junction kept 4 bases outside the gene matches. The CDR3 contains 14 residues. The CDR3, as DNA: TGTGCCAGTAGCGGGACAGGGTTTTCCTACGAGCAGTACTTC. Its protein product is CASSGTGFSYEQYF. Together with reference TRBV19 and TRBJ2-7, the CDR3 gives the full variable domain: DGGITQSPKYLFRKEGQNVTLSCEQNLNHDAMYWYRQDPGQGLRLIYYSQIVNDFQKGDIAEGYSVSREKKESFPLTVTSAQKNPTAFYLCASSGTGFSYEQYFGPGTRLTVT.

The gene calls are TRBV30 and TRBJ2-1; 11 positions match TRBD2. The ends lost 3 bases at V and 8 bases at J; junction bases unmatched: 18. CDR3 length equals 18 residues. Germline lookup yields CDR1 GTSNPN and CDR2 SVGIG (reference sequence). CDR3 amino acids: CAWSGPGLAAVTWYEQFF. The CDR3 nucleotides are TGTGCCTGGAGCGGCCCGGGACTAGCGGCTGTAACCTGGTATGAGCAGTTCTTC.

V and J are TRBV7-9 and TRBJ1-2; tentatively, D is TRBD1 (5 bases). Trimming pared 5 bases from V and 7 bases from J, leaving 14 bases between. The germline gives CDR1 SEHNR, CDR2 FQNEAQ (reference sequence). The CDR3 is 13 residues long. CDR3 sequence (DNA): TGTGCCAGCAGCCCCATCGGGGGAAGTGGCTACACCTTC. It codes for CASSPIGGSGYTF.

This chain connects TRBV24-1 to TRBJ2-1; TRBD1 matches 8 bases. CDR3 length: 14 residues. Germline V CDR1 and CDR2: KGHDR, SFDVKD. The V gene end was trimmed by 3 bases and the J gene end by 9 bases; junction bases not matched to a gene: 6. The CDR3 sequence is CATSDLGQGGEQFF. In DNA form, the CDR3 reads TGTGCCACCAGTGATCTCGGACAGGGAGGTGAGCAGTTCTTC.

The chain carries TRBV7-9 and TRBJ2-2; D may be TRBD2 (5 bases). The CDR3 spans 14 residues. V shed 7 bases and J shed 0 bases, with 9 bases lying between them. Germline V gene data show CDR1 as SEHNR and CDR2 as FQNEAQ (reference sequence). The CDR3 DNA sequence: TGTGCCAGCAAGGAGGACCCGAACACCGGGGAGCTGTTTTTT. This codes for CASKEDPNTGELFF.

The rearrangement uses TRBV5-1 and TRBJ2-3; TRBD1 matches 9 bases. This CDR3 is built from 15 residues. The germline CDR1 and CDR2 sequences are SGHRS and YFSETQ. J was trimmed by 3 bases and V by 5 bases; bases with no gene match: 7. Written as DNA, the CDR3 is TGCGCCAGCAGGGATGGGACAGGGAGTACAGATACGCAGTATTTT. This sequence encodes CASRDGTGSTDTQYF.

This rearrangement joins TRBV4-1 to TRBJ2-3; 7 bases fit TRBD2. CDR3 length: 15 residues. Unmatched junction bases numbered 9, after V lost 3 bases and J lost 6 bases. Per the germline V gene, CDR1 is MGHRA and CDR2 is YSYEKL. In nucleotides, the CDR3 is TGCGCCAGCAGCCACGCAGGGCGGGAGACGGATACGCAGTATTTT. It codes for CASSHAGRETDTQYF.

The chain employs TRBV13 and TRBJ1-2, with 7 nucleotides matching TRBD1. The V and J ends lost 5 bases and 12 bases, in that order; junction bases with no gene match: 9. Per the germline V gene, CDR1 is PRHDT and CDR2 is FYEKMQ (reference sequence). The CDR3 contains 12 residues. This CDR3 is CASSPNDRVDTF. CDR3 DNA: TGTGCCAGCAGCCCTAATGACAGGGTGGACACCTTC.